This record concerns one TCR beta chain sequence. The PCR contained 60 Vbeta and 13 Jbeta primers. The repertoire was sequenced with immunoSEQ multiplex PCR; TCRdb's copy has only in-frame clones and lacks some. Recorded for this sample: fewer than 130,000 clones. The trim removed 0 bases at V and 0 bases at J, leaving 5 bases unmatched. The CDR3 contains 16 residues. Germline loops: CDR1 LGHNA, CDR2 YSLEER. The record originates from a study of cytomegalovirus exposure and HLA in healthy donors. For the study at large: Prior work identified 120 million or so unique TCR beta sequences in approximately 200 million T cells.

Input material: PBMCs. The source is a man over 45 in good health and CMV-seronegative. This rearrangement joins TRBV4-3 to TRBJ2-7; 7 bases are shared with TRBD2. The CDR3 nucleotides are TGCGCCAGCAGCCAAGAACCTGGCGGGAGCTCCTACGAGCAGTACTTC. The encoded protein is CASSQEPGGSSYEQYF.